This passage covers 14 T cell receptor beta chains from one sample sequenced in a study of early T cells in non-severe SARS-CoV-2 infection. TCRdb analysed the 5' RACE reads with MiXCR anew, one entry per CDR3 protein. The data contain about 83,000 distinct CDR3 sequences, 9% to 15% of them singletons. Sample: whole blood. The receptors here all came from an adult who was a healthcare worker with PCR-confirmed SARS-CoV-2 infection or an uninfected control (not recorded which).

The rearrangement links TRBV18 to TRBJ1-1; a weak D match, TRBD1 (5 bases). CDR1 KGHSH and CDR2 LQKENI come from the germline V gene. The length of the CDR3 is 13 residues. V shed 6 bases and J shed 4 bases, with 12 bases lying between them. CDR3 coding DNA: TGTGCCAGCTCCCAGGGAGGGTCCACTGAAGCTTTCTTT. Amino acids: CASSQGGSTEAFF.

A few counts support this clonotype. DNA for the CDR3: TGTGCCAGCAGTTACGGGGGGACTAGCGGGAGAGGAACAGATACGCAGTATTTT. Amino acid sequence: CASSYGGTSGRGTDTQYF. The rearrangement joins TRBV6-2 or TRBV6-3 to TRBJ2-3; 14 bases fit TRBD2. The CDR3 spans 18 residues. Losses at the gene ends were 2 bases for V and 3 bases for J; bases not matched to a gene: 7. CDR1 is MNHEY and CDR2 is SVGEGT in the germline V gene.

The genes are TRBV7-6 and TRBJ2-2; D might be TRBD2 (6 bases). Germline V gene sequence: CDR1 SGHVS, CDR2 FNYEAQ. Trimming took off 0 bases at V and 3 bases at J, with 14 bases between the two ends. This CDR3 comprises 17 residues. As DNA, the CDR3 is TGTGCCAGCAGCTTAGCGAGGTCAGGGAGGTACACCGGGGAGCTGTTTTTT. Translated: CASSLARSGRYTGELFF.

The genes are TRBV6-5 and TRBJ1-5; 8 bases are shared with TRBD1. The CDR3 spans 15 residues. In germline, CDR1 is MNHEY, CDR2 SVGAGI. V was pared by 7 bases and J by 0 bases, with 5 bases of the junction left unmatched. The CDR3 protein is CASKIDRGSNQPQHF. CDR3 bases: TGTGCCAGCAAAATCGACAGGGGTAGCAATCAGCCCCAGCATTTT.

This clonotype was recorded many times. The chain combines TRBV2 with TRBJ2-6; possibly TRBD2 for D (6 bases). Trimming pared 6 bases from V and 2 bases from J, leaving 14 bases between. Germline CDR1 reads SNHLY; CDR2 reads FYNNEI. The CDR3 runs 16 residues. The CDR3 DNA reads TGTGCCAGCAGAACCGGGGGAGGAACTGGGGCCAACGTCCTGACTTTC. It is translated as CASRTGGGTGANVLTF.

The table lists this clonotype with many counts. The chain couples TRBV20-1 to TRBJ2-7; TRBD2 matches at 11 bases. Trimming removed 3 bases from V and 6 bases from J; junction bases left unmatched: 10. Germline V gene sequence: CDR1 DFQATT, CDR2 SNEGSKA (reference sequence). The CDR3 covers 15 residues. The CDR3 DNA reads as TGCAGTGCTAGTGGATCTAGCGGGAGGTACGGCGAGCAGTACTTC. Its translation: CSASGSSGRYGEQYF.

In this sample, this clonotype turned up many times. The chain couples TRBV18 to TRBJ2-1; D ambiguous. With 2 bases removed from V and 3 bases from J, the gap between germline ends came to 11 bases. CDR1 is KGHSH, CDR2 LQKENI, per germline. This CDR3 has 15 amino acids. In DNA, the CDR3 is TGTGCCAGCTCACCATCCCAGATAGTCTACAATGAGCAGTTCTTC. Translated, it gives CASSPSQIVYNEQFF.

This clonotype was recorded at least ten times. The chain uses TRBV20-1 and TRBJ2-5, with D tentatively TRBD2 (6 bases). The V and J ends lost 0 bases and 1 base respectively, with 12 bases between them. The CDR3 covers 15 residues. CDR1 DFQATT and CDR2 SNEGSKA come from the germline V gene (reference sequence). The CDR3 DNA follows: TGCAGTGCTAGAGAGAGCGGAGGGTTCCAAGAGACCCAGTACTTC. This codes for CSARESGGFQETQYF.

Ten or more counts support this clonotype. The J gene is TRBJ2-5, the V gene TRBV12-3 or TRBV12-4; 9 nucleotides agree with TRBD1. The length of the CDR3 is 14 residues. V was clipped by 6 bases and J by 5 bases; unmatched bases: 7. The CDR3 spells CASSLGQGGETQYF. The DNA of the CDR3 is TGTGCCAGCAGCCTGGGACAGGGTGGGGAGACCCAGTACTTC.

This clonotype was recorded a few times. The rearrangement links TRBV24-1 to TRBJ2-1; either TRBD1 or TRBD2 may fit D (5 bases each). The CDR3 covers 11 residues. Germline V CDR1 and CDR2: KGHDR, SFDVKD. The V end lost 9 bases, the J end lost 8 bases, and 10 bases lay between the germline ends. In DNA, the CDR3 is TGTGCCACCGGGACCAGCGATGAGCAGTTCTTC. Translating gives CATGTSDEQFF.

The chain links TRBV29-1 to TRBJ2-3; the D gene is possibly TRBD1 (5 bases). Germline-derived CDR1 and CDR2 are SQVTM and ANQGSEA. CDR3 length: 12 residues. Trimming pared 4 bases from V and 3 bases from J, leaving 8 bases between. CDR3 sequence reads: CSVGKGTDTQYF. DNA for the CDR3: TGCAGCGTTGGAAAGGGGACAGATACGCAGTATTTT.

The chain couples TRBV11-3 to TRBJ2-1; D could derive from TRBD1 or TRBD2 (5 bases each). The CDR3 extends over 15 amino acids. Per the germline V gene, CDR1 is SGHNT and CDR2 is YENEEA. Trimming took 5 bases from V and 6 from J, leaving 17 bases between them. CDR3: CASSGGTSGLNEQFF. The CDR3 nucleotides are TGTGCCAGCAGCGGTGGGACCAGTGGGCTCAATGAGCAGTTCTTC. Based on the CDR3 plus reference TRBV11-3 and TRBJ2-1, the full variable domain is EAGVVQSPRYKIIEKKQPVAFWCNPISGHNTLYWYLQNLGQGPELLIRYENEEAVDDSQLPKDRFSAERLKGVDSTLKIQPAELGDSAVYLCASSGGTSGLNEQFFGPGTRLTVL.

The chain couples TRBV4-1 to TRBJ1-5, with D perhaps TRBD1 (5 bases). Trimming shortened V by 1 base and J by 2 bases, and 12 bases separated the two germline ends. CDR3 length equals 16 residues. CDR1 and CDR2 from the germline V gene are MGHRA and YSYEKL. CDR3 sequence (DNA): TGCGCCAGCAGCCAAGGCTTCAGGGTGGGCAATCAGCCCCAGCATTTT. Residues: CASSQGFRVGNQPQHF.

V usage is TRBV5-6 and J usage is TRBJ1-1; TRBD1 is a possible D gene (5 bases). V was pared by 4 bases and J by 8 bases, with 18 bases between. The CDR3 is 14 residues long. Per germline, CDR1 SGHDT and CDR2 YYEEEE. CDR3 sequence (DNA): TGTGCCAGCAGCCCTGGGGGTTGGGGCGGCGAAGCTTTCTTT. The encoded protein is CASSPGGWGGEAFF. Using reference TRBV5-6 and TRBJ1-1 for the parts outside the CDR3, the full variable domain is DAGVTQSPTHLIKTRGQQVTLRCSPKSGHDTVSWYQQALGQGPQFIFQYYEEEERQRGNFPDRFSGHQFPNYSSELNVNALLLGDSALYLCASSPGGWGGEAFFGQGTRLTVV.